The clone carrying this T cell receptor (beta chain) was recorded a few times. No antigen is known for it. Sample-barcoded 5' priming and a J-beta primer mix drove a second PCR of about 6 to 12 cycles. TCRdb reprocessed the 5' RACE reads via MiXCR and lists one record per CDR3 protein. Found here are about 800,000 distinct CDR3 sequences, roughly 25% of them singletons; the top ten hold around 3.6%. The source of the sample is a study of blood T cells in healthy people across ages. Study-level findings and limits: Fewer expanded clones and more diversity marked long-lived versus aged donors.

The ends were cut back, 6 bases at V and 2 bases at J, with 12 bases in the middle. Germline V gives CDR1 MGHDK, CDR2 SYGVNS. The CDR3 contains 14 residues. The people who gave samples were healthy Caucasians from Russia, aged roughly 6 to 100. These data are also associated with another study on T cells of mothers and their children. That study adds: Related mother-child pairs shared marginally more repertoire than unrelated pairs, though not significantly.

The sequencing input was blood. The origin of this receptor is a boy between 10 and 17 years old in good health. The V call is TRBV25-1, the J call TRBJ2-3; tentatively, D is TRBD1 or TRBD2 (5 bases each). The chain's CDR3 is CASSWDRYTDTQYF. The CDR3 region has the DNA TGTGCCAGCAGCTGGGACCGTTACACAGATACGCAGTATTTT.